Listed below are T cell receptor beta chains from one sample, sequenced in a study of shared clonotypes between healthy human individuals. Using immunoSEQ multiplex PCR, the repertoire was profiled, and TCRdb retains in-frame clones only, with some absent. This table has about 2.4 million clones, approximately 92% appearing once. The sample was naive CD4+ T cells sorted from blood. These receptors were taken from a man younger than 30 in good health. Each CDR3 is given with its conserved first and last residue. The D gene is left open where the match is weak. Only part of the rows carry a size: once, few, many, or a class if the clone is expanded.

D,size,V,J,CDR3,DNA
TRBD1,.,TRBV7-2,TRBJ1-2,CASSPDGDRRGYTF,TGTGCCAGCAGCCCGGATGGGGACAGAAGGGGCTACACCTTC
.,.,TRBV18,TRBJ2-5,CASSPLAGRGRETQYF,TGTGCCAGCTCACCACTCGCGGGGAGGGGGCGAGAGACCCAGTACTTC
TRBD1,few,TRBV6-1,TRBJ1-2,CAIHRGTGDGYTF,TGTGCCATTCATAGAGGGACAGGGGATGGCTACACCTTC
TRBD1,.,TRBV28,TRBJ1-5,CASSSRDRGRDQPQHF,TGTGCCAGCAGTTCTCGGGACAGGGGAAGAGATCAGCCCCAGCATTTT
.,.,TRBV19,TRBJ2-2,CASSRRASRVIGELFF,TGTGCCAGTAGTAGGAGGGCCTCTCGGGTCATCGGGGAGCTGTTTTTT
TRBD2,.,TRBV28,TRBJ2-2,CASRGEGNTGELFF,TGTGCCAGCAGGGGGGAGGGGAACACCGGGGAGCTGTTTTTT
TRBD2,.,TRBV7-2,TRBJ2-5,CASSRTSGRAQGQETQYF,TGTGCCAGCAGCAGGACTAGCGGGAGGGCCCAGGGCCAAGAGACCCAGTACTTC
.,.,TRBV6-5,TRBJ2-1,CASTGPNYNEQFF,TGTGCCAGCACCGGACCTAACTACAATGAGCAGTTCTTC
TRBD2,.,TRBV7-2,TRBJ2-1,CASSSYYGTSGGANEQFF,TGTGCCAGCAGCTCTTATTACGGGACTAGCGGGGGGGCCAATGAGCAGTTCTTC
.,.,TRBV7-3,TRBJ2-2,CASSLTGELFF,TGTGCCAGCAGCTTAACCGGGGAGCTGTTTTTT
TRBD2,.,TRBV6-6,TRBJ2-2,CASSRLAGATGELFF,TGTGCCAGCAGTCGACTAGCGGGAGCCACCGGGGAGCTGTTTTTT
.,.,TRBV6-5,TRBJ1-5,CASRRQLNQPQHF,TGTGCCAGCAGGAGGCAGCTAAATCAGCCCCAGCATTTT
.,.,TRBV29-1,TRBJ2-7,CSASMLEASYEQYF,TGCAGCGCCTCGATGCTAGAAGCCTCCTACGAGCAGTACTTC
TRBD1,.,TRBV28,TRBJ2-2,CASIPGTGNTGELFF,TGTGCCAGCATCCCAGGGACAGGGAACACCGGGGAGCTGTTTTTT
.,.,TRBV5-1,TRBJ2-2,CASSTGHANTGELFF,TGCGCCAGCAGCACGGGACACGCGAACACCGGGGAGCTGTTTTTT
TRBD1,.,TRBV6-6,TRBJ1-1,CASNPTGWDTEAFF,TGTGCCAGCAACCCGACAGGGTGGGATACTGAAGCTTTCTTT
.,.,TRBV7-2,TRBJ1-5,CASSLGGNGNQPQHF,TGTGCCAGCAGCTTGGGAGGGAACGGCAATCAGCCCCAGCATTTT
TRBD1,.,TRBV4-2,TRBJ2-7,CASSQPGTVTYEQYF,TGTGCCAGCAGCCAACCCGGGACAGTTACCTACGAGCAGTACTTC
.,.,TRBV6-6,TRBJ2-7,CAISRRGPTYEQYF,TGTGCCATCAGTAGGAGGGGGCCCACCTACGAGCAGTACTTC
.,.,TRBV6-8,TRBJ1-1,CASSYSTGGRASTEAFF,TGTGCCAGCAGTTACTCGACTGGGGGGCGAGCATCCACTGAAGCTTTCTTT
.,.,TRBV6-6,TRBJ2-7,CASSTTPQRGYEQYF,TGTGCCAGCAGTACGACACCCCAACGGGGGTACGAGCAGTACTTC
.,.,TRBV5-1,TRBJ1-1,CASSSNGMNTEAFF,TGCGCCAGCAGTTCCAATGGTATGAACACTGAAGCTTTCTTT
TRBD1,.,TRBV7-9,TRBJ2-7,CASSLAGTGGRYEQYF,TGTGCCAGCAGCTTAGCAGGGACAGGGGGACGCTACGAGCAGTACTTC
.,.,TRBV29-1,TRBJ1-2,CSVEDQSVGYGYTF,TGCAGCGTTGAAGACCAATCAGTAGGCTATGGCTACACCTTC
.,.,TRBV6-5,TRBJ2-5,CASSMYREGETQYF,TGTGCCAGCAGTATGTACAGGGAAGGAGAGACCCAGTACTTC
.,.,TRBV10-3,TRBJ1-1,CAISESDRRSTEAFF,TGTGCCATCAGTGAGTCGGACAGAAGGAGCACTGAAGCTTTCTTT
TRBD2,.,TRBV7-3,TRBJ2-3,CASSFSGESTDTQYF,TGTGCCAGCAGCTTTAGCGGGGAAAGCACAGATACGCAGTATTTT
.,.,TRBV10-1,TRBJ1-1,CASSRGSEAFF,TGCGCCAGCAGCAGGGGTTCTGAAGCTTTCTTT
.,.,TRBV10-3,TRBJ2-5,CAISEPRETQYF,TGTGCCATCAGTGAGCCTCGGGAGACCCAGTACTTC
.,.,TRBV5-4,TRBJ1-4,CASSLASGNEKLFF,TGTGCCAGCAGCTTGGCTTCGGGGAATGAAAAACTGTTTTTT
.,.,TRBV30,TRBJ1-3,CAWSVLQGRTGNTIYF,TGTGCCTGGAGTGTACTGCAGGGGAGGACTGGAAACACCATATATTTT
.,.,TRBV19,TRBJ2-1,CASRSQGGSYNEQFF,TGTGCCAGTAGGTCCCAGGGGGGCTCCTACAATGAGCAGTTCTTC
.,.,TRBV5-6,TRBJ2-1,CASSLGLINEQFF,TGTGCCAGCAGCTTGGGACTGATCAATGAGCAGTTCTTC
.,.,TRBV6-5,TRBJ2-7,CASSYSRDGYEQYF,TGTGCCAGCAGTTACTCCCGGGACGGCTACGAGCAGTACTTC
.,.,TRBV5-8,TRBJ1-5,CASSLTYGAPGNQPQHF,TGTGCCAGCAGCTTGACCTATGGGGCCCCGGGCAATCAGCCCCAGCATTTT
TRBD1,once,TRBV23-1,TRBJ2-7,CASRPGQGAYEQYF,TGCGCCAGCAGGCCCGGACAGGGAGCCTACGAGCAGTACTTC
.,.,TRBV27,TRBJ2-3,CASARGASLTDTQYF,TGTGCCAGTGCGAGAGGGGCCTCACTCACAGATACGCAGTATTTT
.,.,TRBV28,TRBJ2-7,CASSPPTPGAYEQYF,TGTGCCAGCAGTCCGCCTACGCCGGGGGCCTACGAGCAGTACTTC
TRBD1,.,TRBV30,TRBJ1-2,CAWSAETGNYGYTF,TGTGCCTGGAGTGCGGAGACAGGGAACTATGGCTACACCTTC
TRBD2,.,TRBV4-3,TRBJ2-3,CASSLFSGNTQYF,TGCGCCAGCAGCCTGTTTAGCGGGAATACGCAGTATTTT
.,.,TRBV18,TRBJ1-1,CASSGYMDTEAFF,TGTGCCAGCTCAGGCTATATGGACACTGAAGCTTTCTTT
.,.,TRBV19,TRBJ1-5,CASLSSRETGYSNQPQHF,TGTGCCAGTTTAAGTAGCCGGGAGACGGGTTATAGCAATCAGCCCCAGCATTTT
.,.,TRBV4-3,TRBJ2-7,CASSQEASGPYEQYF,TGCGCCAGCAGCCAAGAAGCCAGCGGACCGTACGAGCAGTACTTC